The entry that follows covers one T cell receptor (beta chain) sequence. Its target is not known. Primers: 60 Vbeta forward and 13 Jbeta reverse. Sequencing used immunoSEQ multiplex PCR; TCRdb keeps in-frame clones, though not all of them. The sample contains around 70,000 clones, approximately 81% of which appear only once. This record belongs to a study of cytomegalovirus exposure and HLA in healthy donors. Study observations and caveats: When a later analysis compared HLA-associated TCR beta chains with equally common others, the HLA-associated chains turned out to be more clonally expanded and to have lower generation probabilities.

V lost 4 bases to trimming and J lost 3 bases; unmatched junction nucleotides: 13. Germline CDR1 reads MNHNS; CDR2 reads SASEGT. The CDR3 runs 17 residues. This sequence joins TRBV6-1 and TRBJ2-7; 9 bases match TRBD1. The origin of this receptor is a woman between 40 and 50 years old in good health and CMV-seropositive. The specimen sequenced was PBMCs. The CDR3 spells CASSGSHGTGIYYEQYF. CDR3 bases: TGTGCCAGCAGTGGATCCCACGGGACAGGGATATACTACGAGCAGTACTTC.